This is a list of T cell receptor beta chains from one sample in a study of shared clonotypes between healthy human individuals. Using immunoSEQ multiplex PCR, the repertoire was profiled, and TCRdb retains in-frame clones only, with some absent. This table holds fewer than 700,000 clones, around 78% found once. Material for sequencing was PBMCs. Receptors were obtained from a woman aged 40 to 50 in good health. Some clones in this sample may be carry-over from other donors' samples. CDR3s include the opening cysteine and the closing phenylalanine or tryptophan. A D gene is named only where the DNA matches it firmly. Some rows have no size entry. The others give once, few or many, or a class for an expanded clone.

d_call j_call clone_size v_call cdr3_aa cdr3_nt
TRBD2 TRBJ2-1 - TRBV11-1 CASSASGSYNEQFF TGTGCCAGCAGCGCTAGCGGAAGCTACAATGAGCAGTTCTTC
- TRBJ2-5 - TRBV15 CATSRVDSIRETQYF TGTGCCACCAGCAGAGTGGACAGCATCAGGGAGACCCAGTACTTC
- TRBJ1-1 - TRBV4-1 CASSQEGSGATEAFF TGCGCCAGCAGCCAAGAGGGGTCGGGGGCCACTGAAGCTTTCTTT
TRBD2 TRBJ2-7 few TRBV7-2 CASSRLSGSYEQYF TGTGCCAGCAGCCGACTAAGCGGGAGTTACGAGCAGTACTTC
- TRBJ1-5 - TRBV20-1 CSARDSQPQHF TGCAGTGCCCGTGATTCTCAGCCCCAGCATTTT
- TRBJ2-7 - TRBV30 CAWSISREAYEQYF TGTGCCTGGAGTATCAGCAGGGAAGCCTACGAGCAGTACTTC
TRBD2 TRBJ2-3 - TRBV5-1 CASSQTSGTDTQYF TGCGCCAGCAGCCAAACTAGCGGCACAGATACGCAGTATTTT
- TRBJ2-2 - TRBV18 CASSPRQSTNTGELFF TGTGCCAGCTCACCCCGACAAAGTACGAACACCGGGGAGCTGTTTTTT
- TRBJ2-5 - TRBV30 CAWSFLGAQETQYF TGTGCCTGGAGTTTCCTGGGGGCCCAAGAGACCCAGTACTTC
- TRBJ1-5 - TRBV4-2 CASSQDLGVGKPQHF TGTGCCAGCAGCCAAGATCTGGGGGTAGGAAAGCCCCAGCATTTT
- TRBJ2-7 few TRBV9 CASSVGGGTYEQYF TGTGCCAGCAGCGTAGGGGGCGGAACCTACGAGCAGTACTTC
- TRBJ2-1 - TRBV19 CATKRAYNEQFF TGTGCTACGAAGAGGGCTTACAATGAGCAGTTCTTC
- TRBJ2-6 - TRBV2 CASSSGANVLTF TGTGCCAGCTCTTCTGGGGCCAACGTCCTGACTTTC
- TRBJ1-4 - TRBV5-1 CASSLSGTNEKLFF TGCGCCAGCAGCTTGTCGGGAACTAATGAAAAACTGTTTTTT
TRBD2 TRBJ2-2 once TRBV5-1 CASSLVREGSLAGELFF TGCGCCAGCAGCTTGGTACGGGAGGGCTCATTGGCCGGGGAGCTGTTTTTT
- TRBJ2-7 - TRBV6-5 CASSFGQHYEQYF TGTGCCAGCAGTTTCGGACAGCACTACGAGCAGTACTTC
- TRBJ2-7 - TRBV21-1 CASSKEMASGGYEQYF TGTGCCAGCAGCAAAGAGATGGCTAGCGGGGGCTACGAGCAGTACTTC
TRBD1 TRBJ2-3 few TRBV14 CASSKDRVGSDTQYF TGTGCCAGCAGCAAGGACAGGGTAGGGTCAGATACGCAGTATTTT
- TRBJ1-1 - TRBV6-5 CASRGNLNTEAFF TGTGCCAGCAGGGGGAATTTGAACACTGAAGCTTTCTTT
- TRBJ2-7 many TRBV13 CASSETSSGDEQYF TGTGCCAGCAGCGAGACTTCGAGCGGCGACGAGCAGTACTTC
TRBD2 TRBJ2-5 once TRBV11-2 CASSRTSGRWETQYF TGTGCCAGCAGCAGGACTAGCGGGAGGTGGGAGACCCAGTACTTC
TRBD1 TRBJ1-2 - TRBV7-9 CASSLASGTGAYGYTF TGTGCCAGCAGCTTAGCCTCCGGGACAGGGGCATATGGCTACACCTTC
- TRBJ2-7 - TRBV19 CASSYDRDTYEQYF TGTGCCAGTAGTTATGACCGGGACACCTACGAGCAGTACTTC
- TRBJ2-2 - TRBV7-9 CASSLVFGGGGTGELFF TGTGCCAGCAGCTTAGTATTTGGGGGCGGCGGCACCGGGGAGCTGTTTTTT
TRBD1 TRBJ1-2 - TRBV7-3 CASSIGTGGVGGYTF TGTGCCAGCAGCATCGGGACAGGGGGCGTGGGAGGCTACACCTTC
- TRBJ1-2 - TRBV4-2 CASSQDADWKANYGYTF TGTGCCAGCAGCCAAGATGCCGACTGGAAAGCTAACTATGGCTACACCTTC
- TRBJ1-1 - TRBV6-1 CASTSRMNTEAFF TGTGCCAGCACCTCCCGTATGAACACTGAAGCTTTCTTT
TRBD1 TRBJ1-1 few TRBV19 CATAQGYTEAFF TGTGCCACCGCACAGGGGTACACTGAAGCTTTCTTT
- TRBJ2-1 - TRBV11-3 CASSLADSYNEQFF TGTGCCAGCAGCTTAGCCGACTCCTACAATGAGCAGTTCTTC
TRBD1 TRBJ1-4 - TRBV7-7 CASSATGTANEKLFF TGTGCCAGCAGCGCCACCGGGACAGCTAATGAAAAACTGTTTTTT
- TRBJ2-7 - TRBV18 CASSRGARGNEQYF TGTGCCAGCTCTAGGGGCGCGAGGGGAAACGAGCAGTACTTC
- TRBJ1-3 - TRBV7-3 CASRGNRAGNTIYF TGTGCCAGCAGGGGAAACAGGGCGGGAAACACCATATATTTT